This T cell receptor beta chain was retrieved from a study of early T cells in non-severe SARS-CoV-2 infection. This clonotype has ten or more counts. TCRdb re-called the 5' RACE reads through MiXCR, storing one row per CDR3 protein. The sample consists of about 100,000 distinct CDR3 sequences, 13% of them appearing once. This CDR3 region has 14 residues. Trimming left V 2 bases short and J 6 bases short, with 10 bases between. From germline, CDR1 is SGHVS and CDR2 FQNEAQ. The V and J genes are TRBV7-8 and TRBJ2-2; possibly TRBD2 for D (5 bases). Sequencing was performed on whole blood. The receptor was isolated from an adult who was a healthcare worker with PCR-confirmed SARS-CoV-2 infection or an uninfected control (not recorded which). For the CDR3, the DNA is TGTGCCAGCAGCTTAAGCGGCCTTTCCGGGGAGCTGTTTTTT. Translation: CASSLSGLSGELFF.